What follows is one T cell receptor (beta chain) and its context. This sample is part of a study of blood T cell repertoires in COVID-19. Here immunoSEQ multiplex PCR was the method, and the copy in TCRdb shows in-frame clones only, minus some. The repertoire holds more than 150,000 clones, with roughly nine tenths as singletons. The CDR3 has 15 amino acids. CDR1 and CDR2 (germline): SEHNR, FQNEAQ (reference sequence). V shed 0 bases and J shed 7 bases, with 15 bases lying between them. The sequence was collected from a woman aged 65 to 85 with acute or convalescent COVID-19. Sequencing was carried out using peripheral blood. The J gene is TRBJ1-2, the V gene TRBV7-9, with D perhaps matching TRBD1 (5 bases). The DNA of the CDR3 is TGTGCCAGCAGCTTAGCGGGGCAGGGCAGGCTTGGCTACACCTTC. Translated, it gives CASSLAGQGRLGYTF.